The text below deals with one T cell receptor (beta chain). Produced via immunoSEQ multiplex PCR; TCRdb's table is partial and in-frame only. The data contain 100,000 to 150,000 clones, roughly nine tenths of them singletons. The record originates from a study of cytomegalovirus exposure and HLA in healthy donors. Per germline, CDR1 SGHAT and CDR2 FQNNGV. The germline V and J ends were trimmed by 5 bases and 7 bases, with 9 bases remaining between them. The CDR3 runs to 11 residues. The chain carries TRBV11-2 and TRBJ2-7, with unresolved D. The sample consisted of PBMCs. The TCR sequence derives from a young woman in good health and CMV-seronegative. The chain's CDR3 is CASSLHGEQYF. In DNA form, the CDR3 reads TGTGCCAGCAGCCTACACGGGGAGCAGTACTTC. Full variable domain (remainder filled in from reference TRBV11-2 and TRBJ2-7): EAGVAQSPRYKIIEKRQSVAFWCNPISGHATLYWYQQILGQGPKLLIQFQNNGVVDDSQLPKDRFSAERLKGVDSTLKIQPAKLEDSAVYLCASSLHGEQYFGPGTRLTVT.